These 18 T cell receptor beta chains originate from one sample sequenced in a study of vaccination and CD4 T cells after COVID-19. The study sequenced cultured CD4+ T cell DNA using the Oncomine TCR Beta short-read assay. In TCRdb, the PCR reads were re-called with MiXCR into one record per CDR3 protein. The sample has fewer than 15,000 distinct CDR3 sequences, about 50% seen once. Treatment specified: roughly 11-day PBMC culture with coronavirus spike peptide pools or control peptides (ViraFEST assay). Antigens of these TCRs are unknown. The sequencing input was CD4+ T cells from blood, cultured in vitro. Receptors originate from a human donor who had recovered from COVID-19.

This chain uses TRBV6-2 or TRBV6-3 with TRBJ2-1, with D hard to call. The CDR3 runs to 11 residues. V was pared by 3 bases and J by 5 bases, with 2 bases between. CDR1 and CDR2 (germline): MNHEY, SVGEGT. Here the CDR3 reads CASSYDNEQFF. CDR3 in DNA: TGTGCCAGCAGTTATGACAATGAGCAGTTCTTC.

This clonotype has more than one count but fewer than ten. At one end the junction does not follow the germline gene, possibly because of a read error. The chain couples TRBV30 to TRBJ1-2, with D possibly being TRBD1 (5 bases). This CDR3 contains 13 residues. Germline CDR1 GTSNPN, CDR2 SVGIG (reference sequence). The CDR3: CAWSLHPGGTRGF. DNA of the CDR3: TGTGCCTGGAGTTTACACCCCGGGGGGACGAGGGGATTC.

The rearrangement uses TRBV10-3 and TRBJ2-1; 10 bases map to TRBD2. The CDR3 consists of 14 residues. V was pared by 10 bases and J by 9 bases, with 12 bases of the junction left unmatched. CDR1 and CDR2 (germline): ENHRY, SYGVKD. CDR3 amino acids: CASSSSGSRGEQFF. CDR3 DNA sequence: TGTGCCAGCTCCTCTAGCGGGAGTAGGGGTGAGCAGTTCTTC.

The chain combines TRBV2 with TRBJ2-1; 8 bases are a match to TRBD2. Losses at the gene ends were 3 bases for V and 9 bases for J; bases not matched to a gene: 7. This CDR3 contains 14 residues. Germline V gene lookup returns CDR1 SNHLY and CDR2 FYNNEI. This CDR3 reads CASSDKREMSEQFF. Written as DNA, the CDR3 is TGTGCCAGCAGTGACAAGCGGGAGATGAGTGAGCAGTTCTTC.

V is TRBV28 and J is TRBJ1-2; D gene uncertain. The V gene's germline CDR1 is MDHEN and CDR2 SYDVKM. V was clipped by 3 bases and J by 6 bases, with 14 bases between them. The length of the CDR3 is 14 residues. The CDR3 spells CASSFGLGGDGYTF. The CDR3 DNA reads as TGTGCCAGCAGTTTCGGTCTCGGAGGAGATGGCTACACCTTC.

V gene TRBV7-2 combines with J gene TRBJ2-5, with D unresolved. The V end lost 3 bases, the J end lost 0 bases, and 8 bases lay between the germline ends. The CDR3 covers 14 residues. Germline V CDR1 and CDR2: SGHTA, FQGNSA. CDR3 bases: TGTGCCAGCAGCTTGGTTCAGAACCAAGAGACCCAGTACTTC. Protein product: CASSLVQNQETQYF.

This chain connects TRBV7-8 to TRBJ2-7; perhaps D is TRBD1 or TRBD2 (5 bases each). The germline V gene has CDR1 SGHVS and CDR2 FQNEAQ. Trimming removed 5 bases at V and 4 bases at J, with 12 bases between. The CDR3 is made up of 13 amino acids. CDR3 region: CASSIGTAYEQYF. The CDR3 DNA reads TGTGCCAGCAGCATAGGGACGGCTTACGAGCAGTACTTC. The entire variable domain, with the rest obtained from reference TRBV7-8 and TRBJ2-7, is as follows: GAGVSQSPRYKVAKRGQDVALRCDPISGHVSLFWYQQALGQGPEFLTYFQNEAQLDKSGLPSDRFFAERPEGSVSTLKIQRTQQEDSAVYLCASSIGTAYEQYFGPGTRLTVT.

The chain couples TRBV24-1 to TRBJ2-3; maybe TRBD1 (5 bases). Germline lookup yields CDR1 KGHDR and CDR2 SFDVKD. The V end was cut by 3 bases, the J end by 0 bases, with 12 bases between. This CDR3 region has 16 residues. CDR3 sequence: CATSDGAGRSTDTQYF. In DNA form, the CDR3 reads TGTGCCACCAGTGATGGGGCAGGACGCAGCACAGATACGCAGTATTTT.

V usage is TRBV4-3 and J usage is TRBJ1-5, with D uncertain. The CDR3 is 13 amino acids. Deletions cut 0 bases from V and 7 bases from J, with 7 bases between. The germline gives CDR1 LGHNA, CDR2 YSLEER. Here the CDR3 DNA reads TGCGCCAGCAGCCAAGACGTGGGCCAGCCCCAGCATTTT. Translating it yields CASSQDVGQPQHF.

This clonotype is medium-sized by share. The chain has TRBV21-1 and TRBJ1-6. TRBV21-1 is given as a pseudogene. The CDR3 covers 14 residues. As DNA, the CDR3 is TGTGCCAGCAGCAAGTGGGTACGGGCTTCACCCCTCCACTTT. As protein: CASSKWVRASPLHF.

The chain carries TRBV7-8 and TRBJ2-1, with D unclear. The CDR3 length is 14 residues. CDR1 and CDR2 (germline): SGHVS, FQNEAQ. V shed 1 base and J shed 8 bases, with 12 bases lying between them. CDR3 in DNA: TGTGCCAGCAGCTTAGGTAGAACTTGGGATGAGCAGTTCTTC. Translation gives CASSLGRTWDEQFF.

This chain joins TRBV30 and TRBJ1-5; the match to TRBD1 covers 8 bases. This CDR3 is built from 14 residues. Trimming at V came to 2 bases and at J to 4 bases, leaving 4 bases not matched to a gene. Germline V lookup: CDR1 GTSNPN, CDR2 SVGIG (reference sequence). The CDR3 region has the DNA TGTGCCTGGAGTCCCGGACAGGGTAATCAGCCCCAGCATTTT. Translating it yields CAWSPGQGNQPQHF.

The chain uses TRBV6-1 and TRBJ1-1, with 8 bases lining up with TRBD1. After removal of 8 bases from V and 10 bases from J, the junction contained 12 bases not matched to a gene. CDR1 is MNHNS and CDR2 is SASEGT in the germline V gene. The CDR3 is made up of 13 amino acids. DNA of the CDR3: TGTGCCAGCTCCCCGGCAGGGGGCGCGAGAGCTTTCTTT. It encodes CASSPAGGARAFF.

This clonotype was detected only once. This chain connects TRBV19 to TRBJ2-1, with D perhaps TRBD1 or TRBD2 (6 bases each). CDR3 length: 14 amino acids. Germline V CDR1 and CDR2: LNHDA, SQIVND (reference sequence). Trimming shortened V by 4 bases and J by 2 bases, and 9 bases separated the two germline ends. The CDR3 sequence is CASSRRGAYNEQFF. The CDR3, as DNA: TGTGCCAGTAGTAGAAGGGGGGCCTACAATGAGCAGTTCTTC.

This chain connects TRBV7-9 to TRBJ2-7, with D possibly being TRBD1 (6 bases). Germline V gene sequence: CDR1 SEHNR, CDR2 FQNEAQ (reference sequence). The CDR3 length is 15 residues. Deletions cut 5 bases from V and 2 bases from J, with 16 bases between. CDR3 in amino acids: CASSPRTDPTYEQYF. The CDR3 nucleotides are TGTGCCAGCAGCCCACGGACAGACCCAACCTACGAGCAGTACTTC.

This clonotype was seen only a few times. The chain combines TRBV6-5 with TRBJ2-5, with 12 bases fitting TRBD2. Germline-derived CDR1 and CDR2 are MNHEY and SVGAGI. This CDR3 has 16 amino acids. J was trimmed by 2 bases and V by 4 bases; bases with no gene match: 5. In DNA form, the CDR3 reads TGTGCCAGCAGTTTTACCGGGACTAGCGGGCAAGAGACCCAGTACTTC. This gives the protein CASSFTGTSGQETQYF.

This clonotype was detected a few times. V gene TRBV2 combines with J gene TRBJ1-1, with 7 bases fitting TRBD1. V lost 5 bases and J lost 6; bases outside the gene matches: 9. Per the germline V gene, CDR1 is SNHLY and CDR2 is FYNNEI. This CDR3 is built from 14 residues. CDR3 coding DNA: TGTGCCAGCAGTAAAGACAGGGAGCTATCTGAAGCTTTCTTT. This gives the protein CASSKDRELSEAFF. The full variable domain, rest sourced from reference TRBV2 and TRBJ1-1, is EPEVTQTPSHQVTQMGQEVILRCVPISNHLYFYWYRQILGQKVEFLVSFYNNEISEKSEIFDDQFSVERPDGSNFTLKIRSTKLEDSAMYFCASSKDRELSEAFFGQGTRLTVV.

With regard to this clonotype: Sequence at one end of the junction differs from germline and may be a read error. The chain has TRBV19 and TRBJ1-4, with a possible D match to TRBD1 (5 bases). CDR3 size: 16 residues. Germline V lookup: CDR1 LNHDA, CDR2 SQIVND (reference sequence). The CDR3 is CANSILRDEGNEKLFF. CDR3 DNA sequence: TGTGCCAATAGTATCCTGCGGGACGAGGGGAATGAAAAACTGTTTTTT. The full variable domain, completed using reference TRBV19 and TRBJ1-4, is DGGITQSPKYLFRKEGQNVTLSCEQNLNHDAMYWYRQDPGQGLRLIYYSQIVNDFQKGDIAEGYSVSREKKESFPLTVTSAQKNPTAFYLCANSILRDEGNEKLFFGSGTQLSVL.